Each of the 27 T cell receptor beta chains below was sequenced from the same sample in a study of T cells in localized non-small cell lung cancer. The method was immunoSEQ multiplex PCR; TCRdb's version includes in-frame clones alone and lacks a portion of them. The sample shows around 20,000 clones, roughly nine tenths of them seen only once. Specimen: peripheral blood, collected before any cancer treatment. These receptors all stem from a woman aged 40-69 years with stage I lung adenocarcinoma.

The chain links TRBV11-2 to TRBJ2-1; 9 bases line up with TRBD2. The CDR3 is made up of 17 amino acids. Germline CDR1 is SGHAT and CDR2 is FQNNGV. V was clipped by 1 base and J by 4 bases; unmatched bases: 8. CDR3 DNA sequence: TGTGCCAGCAGCTTAGGCCACCTAGCGGGAAGGTACAATGAGCAGTTCTTC. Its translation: CASSLGHLAGRYNEQFF.

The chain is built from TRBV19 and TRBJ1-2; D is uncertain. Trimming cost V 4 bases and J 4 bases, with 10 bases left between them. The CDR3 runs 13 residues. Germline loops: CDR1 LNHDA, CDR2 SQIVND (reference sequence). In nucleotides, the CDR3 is TGTGCCAGTAGTAAAACCTTAGGCTATGGCTACACCTTC. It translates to CASSKTLGYGYTF.

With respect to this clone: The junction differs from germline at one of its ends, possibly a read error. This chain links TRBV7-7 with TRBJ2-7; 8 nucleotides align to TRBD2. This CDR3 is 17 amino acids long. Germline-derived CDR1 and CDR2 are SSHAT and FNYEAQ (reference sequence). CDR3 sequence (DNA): TGTGCTAGCAGCTTAGCGTATCCCAGCGGGAGCACCTACGAGCAGTACTTC. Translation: CASSLAYPSGSTYEQYF.

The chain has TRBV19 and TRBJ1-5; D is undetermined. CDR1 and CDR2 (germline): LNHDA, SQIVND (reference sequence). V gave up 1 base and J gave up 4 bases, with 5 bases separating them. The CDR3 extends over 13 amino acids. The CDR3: CASSIGGNQPQHF. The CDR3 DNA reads TGTGCCAGTAGTATAGGAGGTAATCAGCCCCAGCATTTT.

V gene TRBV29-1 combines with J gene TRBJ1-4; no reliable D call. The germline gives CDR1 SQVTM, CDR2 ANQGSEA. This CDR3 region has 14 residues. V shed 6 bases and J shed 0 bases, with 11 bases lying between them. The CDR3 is CSVLLIATNEKLFF. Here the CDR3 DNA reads TGCAGCGTCTTACTTATCGCAACTAATGAAAAACTGTTTTTT.

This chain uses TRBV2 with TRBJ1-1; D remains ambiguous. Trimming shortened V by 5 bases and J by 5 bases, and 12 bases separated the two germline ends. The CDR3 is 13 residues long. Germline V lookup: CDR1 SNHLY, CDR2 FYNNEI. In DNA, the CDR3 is TGTGCCAGCAGTCCCACGGCCGTGACTGAAGCTTTCTTT. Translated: CASSPTAVTEAFF.

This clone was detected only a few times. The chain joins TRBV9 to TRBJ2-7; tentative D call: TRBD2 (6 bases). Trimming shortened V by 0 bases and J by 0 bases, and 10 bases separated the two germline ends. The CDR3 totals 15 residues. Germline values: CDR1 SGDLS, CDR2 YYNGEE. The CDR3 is CASSVAGGSSYEQYF. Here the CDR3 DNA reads TGTGCCAGCAGCGTAGCAGGAGGGAGCTCCTACGAGCAGTACTTC.

CDR3 nucleotide sequence: TGTGCCAGCAGGCCGGGACAGCAGACGGATGGCTACACCTTC. Amino acid sequence: CASRPGQQTDGYTF. J is TRBJ1-2 and V is TRBV28; TRBD1 agrees at 7 bases. CDR1 and CDR2 from the germline V gene are MDHEN and SYDVKM. This CDR3 has 14 amino acids. The V and J ends lost 6 bases and 6 bases, in that order; junction bases with no gene match: 10.

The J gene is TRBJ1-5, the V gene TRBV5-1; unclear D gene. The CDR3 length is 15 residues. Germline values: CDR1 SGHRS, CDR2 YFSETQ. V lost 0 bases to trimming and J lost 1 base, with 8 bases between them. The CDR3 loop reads CASSLGPISNQPQHF. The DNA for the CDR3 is TGCGCCAGCAGCTTGGGACCGATAAGCAATCAGCCCCAGCATTTT.

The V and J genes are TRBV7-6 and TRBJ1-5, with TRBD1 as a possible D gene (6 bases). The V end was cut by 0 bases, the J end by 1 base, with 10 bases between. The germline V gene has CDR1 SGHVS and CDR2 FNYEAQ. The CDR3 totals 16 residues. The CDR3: CASSLAEGESNQPQHF. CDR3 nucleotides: TGTGCCAGCAGCTTAGCGGAGGGGGAGAGCAATCAGCCCCAGCATTTT.

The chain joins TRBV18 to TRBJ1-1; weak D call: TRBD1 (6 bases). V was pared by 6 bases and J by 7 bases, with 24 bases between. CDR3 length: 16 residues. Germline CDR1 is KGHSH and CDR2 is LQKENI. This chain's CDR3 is CASSEQGNLAFGEAFF. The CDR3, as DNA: TGTGCCAGCTCGGAGCAGGGGAATCTGGCTTTCGGTGAAGCTTTCTTT.

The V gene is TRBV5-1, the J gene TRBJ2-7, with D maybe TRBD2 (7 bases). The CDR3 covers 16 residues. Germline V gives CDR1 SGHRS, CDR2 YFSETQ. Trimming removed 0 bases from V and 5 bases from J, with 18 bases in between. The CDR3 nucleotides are TGCGCCAGCAGCTTGGGGTCGGTTGGGGGGGCGGACGAGCAGTACTTC. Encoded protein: CASSLGSVGGADEQYF.

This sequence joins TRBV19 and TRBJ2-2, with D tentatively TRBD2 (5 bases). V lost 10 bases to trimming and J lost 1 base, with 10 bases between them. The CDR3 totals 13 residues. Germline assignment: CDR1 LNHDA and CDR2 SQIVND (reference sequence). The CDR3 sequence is CATPRGNTGELFF. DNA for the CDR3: TGTGCCACCCCACGGGGGAACACCGGGGAGCTGTTTTTT.

CDR3 DNA: TGTGCCAGCAGCTTGGCAACCGTAGCGTGGTATGGCTACACCTTC. It translates to CASSLATVAWYGYTF. J is TRBJ1-2 and V is TRBV5-4; D is uncertain. The CDR3 loop spans 15 amino acids. Trimming shortened V by 0 bases and J by 5 bases, and 14 bases separated the two germline ends. CDR1 is SGHNT and CDR2 is YYREEE in the germline V gene (reference sequence).

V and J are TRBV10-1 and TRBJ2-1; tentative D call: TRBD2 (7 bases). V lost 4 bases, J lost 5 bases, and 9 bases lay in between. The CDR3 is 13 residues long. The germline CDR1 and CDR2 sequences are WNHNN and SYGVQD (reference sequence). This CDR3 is CASSGGGNNEQFF. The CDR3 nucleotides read TGCGCCAGCAGTGGCGGGGGCAACAATGAGCAGTTCTTC.

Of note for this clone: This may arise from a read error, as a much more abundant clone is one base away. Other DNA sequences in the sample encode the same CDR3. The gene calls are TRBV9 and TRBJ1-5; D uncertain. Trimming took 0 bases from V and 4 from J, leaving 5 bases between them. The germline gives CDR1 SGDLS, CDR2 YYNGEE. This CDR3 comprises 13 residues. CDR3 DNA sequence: TGTGCCAGCAGCGTAGCTGAAAATCAGCCCCAGCATTTT. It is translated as CASSVAENQPQHF.

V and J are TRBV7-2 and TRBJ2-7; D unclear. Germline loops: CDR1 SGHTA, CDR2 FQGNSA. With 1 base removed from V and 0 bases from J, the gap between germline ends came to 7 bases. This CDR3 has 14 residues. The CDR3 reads CASSLERFSYEQYF. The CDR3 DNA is TGTGCCAGCAGCTTAGAACGATTCTCCTACGAGCAGTACTTC.

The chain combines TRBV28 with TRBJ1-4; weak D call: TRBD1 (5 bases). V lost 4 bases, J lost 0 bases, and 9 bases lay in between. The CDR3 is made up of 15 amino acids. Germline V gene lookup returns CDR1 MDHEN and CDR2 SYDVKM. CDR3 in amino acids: CASSWGGTTNEKLFF. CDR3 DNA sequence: TGTGCCAGCAGTTGGGGGGGGACAACTAATGAAAAACTGTTTTTT.

DNA of the CDR3: TGCGCCAGCAGCTTAGCGGGAGCCTCCTACGAGCAGTACTTC. As protein: CASSLAGASYEQYF. V gene TRBV5-1 combines with J gene TRBJ2-7; 8 bases fit TRBD2. Looked up from germline, CDR1 is SGHRS and CDR2 is YFSETQ. The CDR3 runs 14 residues. V gave up 2 bases and J gave up 0 bases; unmatched junction bases: 1.

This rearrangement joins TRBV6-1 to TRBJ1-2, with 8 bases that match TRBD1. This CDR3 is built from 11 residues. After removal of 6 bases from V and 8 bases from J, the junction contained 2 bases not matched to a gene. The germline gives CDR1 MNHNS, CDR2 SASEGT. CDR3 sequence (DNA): TGTGCCAGCAGGACAGGGGACGGCTACACCTTC. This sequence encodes CASRTGDGYTF.

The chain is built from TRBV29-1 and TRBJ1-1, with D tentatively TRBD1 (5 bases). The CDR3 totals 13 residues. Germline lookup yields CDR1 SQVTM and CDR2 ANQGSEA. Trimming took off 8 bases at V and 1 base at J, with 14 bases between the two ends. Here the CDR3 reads CSIAGDSNTEAFF. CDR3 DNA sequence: TGCAGCATAGCGGGGGACTCGAACACTGAAGCTTTCTTT.

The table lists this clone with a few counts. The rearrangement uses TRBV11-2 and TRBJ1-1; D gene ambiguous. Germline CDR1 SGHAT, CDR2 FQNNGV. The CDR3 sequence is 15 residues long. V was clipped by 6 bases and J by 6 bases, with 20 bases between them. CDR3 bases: TGTGCCAGCAGACTTCCGAATACTAAGGCGGCTGAAGCTTTCTTT. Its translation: CASRLPNTKAAEAFF.

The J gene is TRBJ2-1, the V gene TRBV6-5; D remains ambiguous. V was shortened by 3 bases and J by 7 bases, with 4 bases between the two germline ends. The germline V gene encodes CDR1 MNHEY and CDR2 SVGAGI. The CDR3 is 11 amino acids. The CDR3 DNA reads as TGTGCCAGCAGTTATCGGAATGAGCAGTTCTTC. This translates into CASSYRNEQFF.

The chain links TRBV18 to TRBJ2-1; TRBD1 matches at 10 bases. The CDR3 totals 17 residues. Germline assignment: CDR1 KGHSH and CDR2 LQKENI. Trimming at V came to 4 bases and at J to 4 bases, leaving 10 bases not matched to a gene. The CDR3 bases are TGTGCCAGCTCACGAACCCCACCGGGACAGGGGTACAATGAGCAGTTCTTC. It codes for CASSRTPPGQGYNEQFF.

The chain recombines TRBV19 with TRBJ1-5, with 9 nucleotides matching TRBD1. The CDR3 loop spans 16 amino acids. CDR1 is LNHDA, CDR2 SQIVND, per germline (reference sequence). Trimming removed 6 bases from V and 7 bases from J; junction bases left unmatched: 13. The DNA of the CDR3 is TGTGCCAGTAGCCCTAAGGGACAGGGCTCGGGGCAGCCCCAGCATTTT. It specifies CASSPKGQGSGQPQHF.

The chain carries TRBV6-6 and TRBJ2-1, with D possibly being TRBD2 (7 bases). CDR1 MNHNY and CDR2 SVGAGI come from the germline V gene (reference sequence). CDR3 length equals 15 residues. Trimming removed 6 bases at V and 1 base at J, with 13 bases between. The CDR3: CASSRGAVSYNEQFF. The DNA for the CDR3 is TGTGCCAGCAGCCGGGGGGCTGTGTCCTACAATGAGCAGTTCTTC.

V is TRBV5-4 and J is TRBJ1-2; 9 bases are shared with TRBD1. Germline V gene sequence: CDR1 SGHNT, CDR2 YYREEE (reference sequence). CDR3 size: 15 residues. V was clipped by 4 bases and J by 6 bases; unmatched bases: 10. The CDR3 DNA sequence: TGTGCCAGCAGCCCGGGAACCGGGACAGGGAATGGCTACACCTTC. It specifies CASSPGTGTGNGYTF.